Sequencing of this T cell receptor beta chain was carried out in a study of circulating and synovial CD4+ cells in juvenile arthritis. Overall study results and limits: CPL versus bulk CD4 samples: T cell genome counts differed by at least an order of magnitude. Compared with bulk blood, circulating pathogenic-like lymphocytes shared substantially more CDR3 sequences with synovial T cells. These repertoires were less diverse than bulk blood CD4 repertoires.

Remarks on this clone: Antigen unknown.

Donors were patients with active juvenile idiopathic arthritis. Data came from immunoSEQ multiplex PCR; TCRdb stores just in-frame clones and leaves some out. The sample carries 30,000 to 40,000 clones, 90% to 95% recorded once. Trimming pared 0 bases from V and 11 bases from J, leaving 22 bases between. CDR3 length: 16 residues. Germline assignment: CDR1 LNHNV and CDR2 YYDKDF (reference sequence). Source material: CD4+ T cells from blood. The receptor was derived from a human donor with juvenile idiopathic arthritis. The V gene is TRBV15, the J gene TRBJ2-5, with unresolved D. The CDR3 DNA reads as TGTGCCACCAGCAGAGATAGCCCTTATAACACGGCCTCGCAGTACTTC. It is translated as CATSRDSPYNTASQYF.